The 5 T cell receptor beta chains below were found in one sample sequenced in a study of shared clonotypes between healthy human individuals. TCRdb's copy holds only in-frame clones and misses some; the assay was immunoSEQ multiplex PCR. The top ten hold about 1.5% of the sample, which has some 900,000 clones, around three quarters seen once. The sequenced material came from memory CD4+ T cells sorted from blood. Subset given: CD45RA-negative fraction. All receptors come from a man aged 18 to 30 in good health.

The chain carries TRBV4-1 and TRBJ1-5; D remains unclear. Germline loops: CDR1 MGHRA, CDR2 YSYEKL. Trimming removed 1 base at V and 6 bases at J, with 22 bases between. The CDR3 is 18 residues long. The CDR3 DNA sequence: TGCGCCAGCAGCCAAGTCCAATCTGCGGACCCTGCAAGTCAGCCCCAGCATTTT. Residues: CASSQVQSADPASQPQHF.

The V call is TRBV9, the J call TRBJ1-4; TRBD1 agrees at 9 bases. The V gene end was trimmed by 3 bases and the J gene end by 8 bases; junction bases not matched to a gene: 8. Germline CDR1 reads SGDLS; CDR2 reads YYNGEE. The CDR3 extends over 15 amino acids. The CDR3 DNA is TGTGCCAGCAGCGAGGGGGGGACAGGGTCCGAAAAACTGTTTTTT. It encodes CASSEGGTGSEKLFF.

V usage is TRBV7-2 and J usage is TRBJ2-2; 13 nucleotides align to TRBD2. The germline CDR1 and CDR2 sequences are SGHTA and FQGNSA. V lost 4 bases, J lost 5 bases, and 7 bases stayed unmatched. This CDR3 comprises 17 residues. CDR3 region: CASSSSQTSGRTGELFF. CDR3 DNA: TGTGCCAGCAGCTCCTCCCAGACTAGCGGGAGGACCGGGGAGCTGTTTTTT. The full variable domain, completed using reference TRBV7-2 and TRBJ2-2, is GAGVSQSPSNKVTEKGKDVELRCDPISGHTALYWYRQSLGQGLEFLIYFQGNSAPDKSGLPSDRFSAERTGGSVSTLTIQRTQQEDSAVYLCASSSSQTSGRTGELFFGEGSRLTVL.

Only a few counts were recorded for this clone. V gene TRBV19 combines with J gene TRBJ1-2; no definite D call. Per germline, CDR1 LNHDA and CDR2 SQIVND (reference sequence). This CDR3 is 14 amino acids long. V was cut by 8 bases and J by 5 bases, with 18 bases left in between. The CDR3 loop reads CASHNPSVGYGYTF. The CDR3 coding sequence is TGTGCCAGTCATAACCCATCCGTGGGTTATGGCTACACCTTC.

A remark on this clone: The junction departs from germline at one end; a sequencing error may be responsible. The chain couples TRBV6-1 to TRBJ1-4; no definite D call. Germline CDR1 and CDR2: MNHNS and SASEGT. The CDR3 consists of 12 residues. CDR3 sequence: CASREGNEKLFF. The CDR3 DNA follows: TGTGCCAGCAGGGAAGGGAACGAAAAACTGTTTTTT.